These 16 T cell receptor beta chains originate from one sample sequenced in a study of blood T cell repertoires in COVID-19. This table comes from immunoSEQ multiplex PCR, and its TCRdb copy is limited to in-frame clones, with some not included. The repertoire holds 150,000 to 200,000 clones, with 85% to 90% as singletons. Sequenced input: peripheral blood. The receptors shown here come from a human donor in a cohort sampled during active COVID-19.

The V and J genes are TRBV19 and TRBJ2-7, with 11 bases fitting TRBD2. CDR1 is LNHDA and CDR2 is SQIVND in the germline V gene (reference sequence). This CDR3 is 15 amino acids long. Trimming at V came to 5 bases and at J to 9 bases, leaving 12 bases not matched to a gene. CDR3 residues: CASSATSGSRPRQYF. The CDR3 DNA reads TGTGCCAGTAGTGCCACTAGCGGGAGCAGACCCCGGCAGTACTTC.

The V gene is TRBV4-2, the J gene TRBJ1-6; D gene ambiguous. The CDR3 runs to 15 residues. Germline-derived CDR1 and CDR2 are LGHNA and YNFKEQ. Trimming removed 6 bases from V and 0 bases from J, with 9 bases in between. CDR3 in DNA: TGTGCCAGCAGGTACGGGAGCTCCTATAATTCACCCCTCCACTTT. This gives the protein CASRYGSSYNSPLHF.

This chain connects TRBV27 to TRBJ2-2; TRBD2 aligns across 9 bases. The trim removed 3 bases at V and 1 base at J, leaving 6 bases unmatched. Germline V CDR1 and CDR2: MNHEY, SMNVEV (reference sequence). The CDR3 runs 17 residues. CDR3 in amino acids: CASSFLAGGVNTGELFF. CDR3 DNA: TGTGCCAGCAGTTTCTTGGCGGGAGGGGTGAACACCGGGGAGCTGTTTTTT.

The rearrangement uses TRBV28 and TRBJ2-1; the D gene is possibly TRBD2 (6 bases). Germline CDR1 is MDHEN and CDR2 is SYDVKM. CDR3 length equals 15 residues. V shed 2 bases and J shed 7 bases, with 15 bases lying between them. The CDR3 is CASSLQRVTRNEQFF. In DNA form, the CDR3 reads TGTGCCAGCAGTTTACAGCGGGTGACGAGGAATGAGCAGTTCTTC.

The V and J genes are TRBV6-2 or TRBV6-3 and TRBJ2-7, with 7 bases aligning to TRBD2. Germline V lookup: CDR1 MNHEY, CDR2 SVGEGT. The CDR3 consists of 14 residues. Germline trimming cut 0 bases from V and 7 bases from J; bases unmatched to any gene: 6. The CDR3 nucleotides are TGTGCCAGCAGTTACTCGGCGGGGGTTTTTGAGCAGTACTTC. It is translated as CASSYSAGVFEQYF.

The chain has TRBV5-4 and TRBJ2-5; 10 positions match TRBD2. The CDR3 extends over 16 amino acids. The V segment lost 0 bases and the J segment 4 bases; nucleotides outside the gene matches: 6. Germline loops: CDR1 SGHNT, CDR2 YYREEE (reference sequence). The CDR3: CASSLGTSGVPETQYF. The CDR3 DNA follows: TGTGCCAGCAGCTTGGGTACTAGCGGGGTACCAGAGACCCAGTACTTC.

V usage is TRBV2 and J usage is TRBJ2-4; D is perhaps TRBD1 (5 bases). Trimming stripped 5 bases from V and 3 bases from J, with 8 bases between. From germline, CDR1 is SNHLY and CDR2 FYNNEI. This CDR3 contains 13 residues. CDR3 region: CASSRGVKNIQYF. The CDR3 DNA is TGTGCCAGCAGTAGGGGCGTCAAAAACATTCAGTACTTC.

The chain uses TRBV7-6 and TRBJ2-1; D remains ambiguous. Trimming pared 2 bases from V and 8 bases from J, leaving 7 bases between. This CDR3 comprises 12 residues. Germline CDR1 SGHVS, CDR2 FNYEAQ. This CDR3 is CASSLPGHEQFF. The CDR3 DNA sequence: TGTGCCAGCAGCTTACCAGGCCATGAGCAGTTCTTC.

The J gene is TRBJ1-1, the V gene TRBV15, with 9 positions matching TRBD1. Germline CDR1 reads LNHNV; CDR2 reads YYDKDF (reference sequence). The CDR3 extends over 15 amino acids. V gave up 3 bases and J gave up 0 bases; unmatched junction bases: 2. The CDR3 nucleotides read TGTGCCACCAGCAGGGGACAGGGTATGAACACTGAAGCTTTCTTT. Protein: CATSRGQGMNTEAFF. Using reference TRBV15 and TRBJ1-1 for the parts outside the CDR3, the full variable domain is DAMVIQNPRYQVTQFGKPVTLSCSQTLNHNVMYWYQQKSSQAPKLLFHYYDKDFNNEADTPDNFQSRRPNTSFCFLDIRSPGLGDTAMYLCATSRGQGMNTEAFFGQGTRLTVV.

The rearrangement uses TRBV5-4 and TRBJ1-1; weak D call: TRBD1 (6 bases). Trimming removed 3 bases at V and 1 base at J, with 13 bases between. The CDR3 covers 15 residues. Per the germline V gene, CDR1 is SGHNT and CDR2 is YYREEE (reference sequence). The CDR3 sequence is CASSSQTGKNTEAFF. The CDR3 DNA follows: TGTGCCAGCAGCTCTCAGACAGGAAAGAACACTGAAGCTTTCTTT. Based on the CDR3 plus reference TRBV5-4 and TRBJ1-1, the full variable domain is ETGVTQSPTHLIKTRGQQVTLRCSSQSGHNTVSWYQQALGQGPQFIFQYYREEENGRGNFPPRFSGLQFPNYSSELNVNALELDDSALYLCASSSQTGKNTEAFFGQGTRLTVV.

The chain employs TRBV13 and TRBJ2-7; 7 bases are shared with TRBD1. V trimming: 5 bases; J trimming: 4 bases; junction bases outside the gene matches: 8. Germline loops: CDR1 PRHDT, CDR2 FYEKMQ (reference sequence). This CDR3 comprises 14 residues. CDR3 residues: CASSLGQRNYEQYF. The CDR3 DNA reads TGTGCCAGCAGCCTGGGACAGCGAAATTACGAGCAGTACTTC. The whole variable domain, remainder taken from reference TRBV13 and TRBJ2-7, is AAGVIQSPRHLIKEKRETATLKCYPIPRHDTVYWYQQGPGQDPQFLISFYEKMQSDKGSIPDRFSAQQFSDYHSELNMSSLELGDSALYFCASSLGQRNYEQYFGPGTRLTVT.

The chain couples TRBV2 to TRBJ2-3, with D possibly being TRBD1 (6 bases). Trimming removed 5 bases from V and 4 bases from J, with 19 bases in between. The CDR3 contains 16 residues. CDR1 is SNHLY and CDR2 is FYNNEI in the germline V gene. For the CDR3, the DNA is TGTGCCAGCAGTAGACAGGTTAACCCAAGAGCAGATACGCAGTATTTT. It codes for CASSRQVNPRADTQYF.

The chain carries TRBV3-1 (or the pseudogene TRBV3-2) and TRBJ2-4; maybe TRBD2 (5 bases). Germline CDR1 LGHDT, CDR2 YNNKEL (reference sequence). Trimming removed 4 bases at V and 3 bases at J, with 10 bases between. This CDR3 comprises 14 residues. CDR3 loop: CASSPPGLKNIQYF. The CDR3 bases are TGTGCCAGCAGCCCTCCCGGACTCAAAAACATTCAGTACTTC.

The rearrangement joins TRBV7-9 to TRBJ1-2; 8 nucleotides line up with TRBD1. V lost 0 bases to trimming and J lost 5 bases; unmatched junction nucleotides: 2. CDR1 is SEHNR, CDR2 FQNEAQ, per germline (reference sequence). The CDR3 totals 14 residues. The CDR3 protein is CASSLATGEYGYTF. CDR3 coding DNA: TGTGCCAGCAGCTTAGCGACAGGGGAGTATGGCTACACCTTC.

The rearrangement joins TRBV19 to TRBJ2-4, with 7 bases lining up with TRBD1. The CDR3 extends over 18 amino acids. Germline V gene sequence: CDR1 LNHDA, CDR2 SQIVND (reference sequence). The V segment lost 3 bases and the J segment 0 bases; nucleotides outside the gene matches: 11. CDR3 in amino acids: CASSMSPRQGIAKNIQYF. DNA for the CDR3: TGTGCCAGTAGTATGAGCCCGCGACAGGGTATAGCCAAAAACATTCAGTACTTC.

This clone was observed a few times. The chain combines TRBV6-5 with TRBJ1-5, with 10 bases aligning to TRBD1. Germline V gives CDR1 MNHEY, CDR2 SVGAGI. Trimming at V came to 6 bases and at J to 3 bases, leaving 5 bases not matched to a gene. CDR3 size: 15 residues. CDR3 in DNA: TGTGCCAGCAGCAGACAGGGGGCAAACAATCAGCCCCAGCATTTT. This codes for CASSRQGANNQPQHF.